The T cell receptor (beta chain) described here comes from a study of PD-L1 blockade in urothelial cancer. Study background: Atezolizumab (1,200 mg intravenously every 3 weeks) began in 2014 for patients. Males with bladder-origin urothelial cancer constituted about nine tenths of the roughly 30 patients. Prior chemotherapy ranged from 0 to 3 regimens per patient. Blood was analyzed 3 weeks (second dose) and 6 weeks after treatment start.

Generated by immunoSEQ multiplex PCR, the TCRdb table keeps only in-frame clones and is missing some. The profile shows 15,000 to 20,000 clones, approximately 80% of them singletons. Trimming took 1 base from V and 7 from J, leaving 11 bases between them. Germline assignment: CDR1 SGHTA and CDR2 FQGNSA. The CDR3 sequence is 14 residues long. Time point here: peripheral blood 6 weeks after treatment start. The rearrangement uses TRBV7-2 and TRBJ1-5; D gene ambiguous. The receptor was derived from a middle-aged man with urothelial cancer. Here the sequenced sample was PBMCs, taken around atezolizumab (anti-PD-L1) treatment. CDR3 sequence: CASSLVGQAQPQHF. As DNA, the CDR3 is TGTGCCAGCAGCTTAGTTGGCCAGGCCCAGCCCCAGCATTTT.